The present entry profiles one T cell receptor (beta chain) with its context. This specimen comes from a study of blood T cell repertoires in COVID-19. Using immunoSEQ multiplex PCR, the repertoire was profiled, and TCRdb retains in-frame clones only, with some absent. In the table there are more than 110,000 clones, over 80% of which are singletons. The source is a woman older than 75 with acute or convalescent COVID-19. Sample: peripheral blood.

The CDR3 DNA reads as TGTGCCAGCAGTTTAGCCGGGGCAACTAATGAAAAACTGTTTTTT. Protein sequence: CASSLAGATNEKLFF. The chain recombines TRBV27 with TRBJ1-4; D is uncertain. This CDR3 region has 15 residues. Germline assignment: CDR1 MNHEY and CDR2 SMNVEV (reference sequence). Trimming removed 2 bases at V and 0 bases at J, with 7 bases between.